These 21 T cell receptor beta chains originate from one sample sequenced in a study of shared clonotypes between healthy human individuals. Sequenced by immunoSEQ multiplex PCR; TCRdb stores in-frame clones only, minus some. The sample includes roughly 2,300,000 clones, 80% to 95% seen only once; the top ten take more than 0.35%. Specimen: naive CD4+ T cells from PBMCs. The subset: CD45RA+ positively selected. All receptors derive from a man aged 18 to 30 in good health. Some clones in this sample may be carry-over from other donors' samples.

This rearrangement joins TRBV7-9 to TRBJ2-1; 8 bases agree with TRBD2. After removal of 4 bases from V and 7 bases from J, the junction contained 15 bases not matched to a gene. CDR1 and CDR2 (germline): SEHNR, FQNEAQ (reference sequence). CDR3 length: 17 residues. The CDR3 DNA is TGTGCCAGCAGCTACGAATCTGTCAGCGGGAGTAGGAATGAGCAGTTCTTC. Protein: CASSYESVSGSRNEQFF.

The rearrangement uses TRBV5-4 and TRBJ2-5; TRBD2 might be the D (6 bases). V was pared by 6 bases and J by 2 bases, with 11 bases between. From germline, CDR1 is SGHNT and CDR2 YYREEE (reference sequence). The CDR3 covers 13 residues. The CDR3 DNA follows: TGTGCCAGCAAACGGGAGAGTCAAGAGACCCAGTACTTC. Residues: CASKRESQETQYF.

Of note for this clone: This sample includes further DNA sequences coding for the same CDR3. The chain employs TRBV5-1 and TRBJ1-3, with D hard to call. Per the germline V gene, CDR1 is SGHRS and CDR2 is YFSETQ. The ends were cut back, 0 bases at V and 0 bases at J, with 7 bases in the middle. The length of the CDR3 is 15 residues. The CDR3 DNA follows: TGCGCCAGCAGCTTGGGGTCAGCCTCTGGAAACACCATATATTTT. This translates into CASSLGSASGNTIYF.

With regard to this clone: Other DNA sequences in the same sample also yield this CDR3. The chain is built from TRBV14 and TRBJ2-3; D is unclear. The CDR3 covers 11 residues. With 4 bases removed from V and 5 bases from J, the gap between germline ends came to 4 bases. Germline values: CDR1 SGHDN, CDR2 FVKESK. CDR3 coding DNA: TGTGCCAGCAGCCTAGGAGATACGCAGTATTTT. Translated, it gives CASSLGDTQYF.

The rearrangement joins TRBV2 to TRBJ2-5; D call uncertain. V was clipped by 3 bases and J by 3 bases, with 8 bases between them. CDR1 and CDR2 from the germline V gene are SNHLY and FYNNEI. The CDR3 has 13 residues. The CDR3 reads CASSEGYEETQYF. The CDR3 DNA is TGTGCCAGCAGTGAGGGTTACGAAGAGACCCAGTACTTC.

The chain carries TRBV11-2 and TRBJ2-2; 11 bases match TRBD2. The CDR3 length is 17 residues. V lost 1 base, J lost 3 bases, and 4 bases stayed unmatched. The germline gives CDR1 SGHAT, CDR2 FQNNGV. The CDR3 DNA reads TGTGCCAGCAGCTTAGCTCCTAGCGGGGGGCACACCGGGGAGCTGTTTTTT. As protein: CASSLAPSGGHTGELFF. The full variable domain, completed using reference TRBV11-2 and TRBJ2-2, is EAGVAQSPRYKIIEKRQSVAFWCNPISGHATLYWYQQILGQGPKLLIQFQNNGVVDDSQLPKDRFSAERLKGVDSTLKIQPAKLEDSAVYLCASSLAPSGGHTGELFFGEGSRLTVL.

The genes are TRBV7-9 and TRBJ2-3; D possibly corresponds to TRBD1 (6 bases). Germline V gene lookup returns CDR1 SEHNR and CDR2 FQNEAQ (reference sequence). V lost 1 base and J lost 0, with 11 bases in between. The CDR3 is made up of 16 amino acids. This CDR3 is CASSLGGTTSTDTQYF. Here the CDR3 DNA reads TGTGCCAGCAGCTTAGGGGGGACAACTAGCACAGATACGCAGTATTTT.

This chain links TRBV5-4 with TRBJ2-7, with TRBD2 matching over 8 bases. J gave up 6 bases and V 2 bases, and 7 bases lay outside the gene matches. CDR3 size: 14 residues. CDR1 and CDR2 (germline): SGHNT, YYREEE (reference sequence). Here the CDR3 reads CASSFTSGPSEQYF. The DNA of the CDR3 is TGTGCCAGCAGCTTTACTAGCGGACCCTCCGAGCAGTACTTC.

On this clone itself: Other DNA sequences within the sample encode an identical CDR3. The chain recombines TRBV28 with TRBJ1-2; D is unresolved. Germline CDR1 reads MDHEN; CDR2 reads SYDVKM. V was cut by 3 bases and J by 6 bases, with 5 bases left in between. The CDR3 runs to 11 residues. CDR3 DNA: TGTGCCAGCAGTTTGAGGGATGGCTACACCTTC. Amino acid sequence: CASSLRDGYTF.

The V gene is TRBV29-1, the J gene TRBJ2-1; 7 positions agree with TRBD1. Germline loops: CDR1 SQVTM, CDR2 ANQGSEA. The V and J ends lost 0 bases and 0 bases, in that order; junction bases with no gene match: 5. CDR3 length: 16 residues. CDR3 DNA sequence: TGCAGCGTTGAAGAAGGGGGCCCCCACTCCTACAATGAGCAGTTCTTC. It encodes CSVEEGGPHSYNEQFF.

The chain is built from TRBV7-3 and TRBJ2-5, with 10 bases matching TRBD2. The CDR3 contains 16 residues. From germline, CDR1 is SGHTA and CDR2 FQGTGA. V lost 2 bases to trimming and J lost 0 bases; unmatched junction nucleotides: 3. The CDR3 nucleotides are TGTGCCAGCAGCTTACGTGGGACTAGCGACCAAGAGACCCAGTACTTC. Translating it yields CASSLRGTSDQETQYF.

Regarding this clone: Additional DNA sequences in this sample encode the identical CDR3. The V call is TRBV28, the J call TRBJ2-5, with 9 positions matching TRBD1. The CDR3 spans 14 residues. Losses at the gene ends were 6 bases for V and 5 bases for J; bases not matched to a gene: 7. The germline V gene has CDR1 MDHEN and CDR2 SYDVKM. CDR3: CASSPDRGRETQYF. CDR3 sequence (DNA): TGTGCCAGCAGCCCGGACAGGGGAAGGGAGACCCAGTACTTC.

This sequence joins TRBV28 and TRBJ2-5; TRBD1 or TRBD2 may be the D gene (5 bases each). The CDR3 runs 17 residues. CDR1 and CDR2 from the germline V gene are MDHEN and SYDVKM. V was cut by 6 bases and J by 7 bases, with 27 bases left in between. The CDR3 is CASSQSGTARRKWTQYF. In DNA, the CDR3 is TGTGCCAGCAGCCAATCCGGGACCGCGAGACGAAAATGGACCCAGTACTTC.

The chain employs TRBV29-1 and TRBJ2-7; D uncertain. The CDR3 consists of 12 residues. The V and J ends lost 4 bases and 2 bases respectively, with 9 bases between them. Germline values: CDR1 SQVTM, CDR2 ANQGSEA. The CDR3 bases are TGCAGCGTTGGGAGCAGTACCTACGAGCAGTACTTC. Translated: CSVGSSTYEQYF.

The chain uses TRBV2 and TRBJ2-7; 9 nucleotides match TRBD1. V was clipped by 6 bases and J by 7 bases; unmatched bases: 16. This CDR3 has 16 residues. Germline CDR1 reads SNHLY; CDR2 reads FYNNEI. In nucleotides, the CDR3 is TGTGCCAGCAGCCCTATCTGGGGACAGGGTAAGGAAGAGCAGTACTTC. It yields the protein CASSPIWGQGKEEQYF. Together with reference TRBV2 and TRBJ2-7, the CDR3 gives the full variable domain: EPEVTQTPSHQVTQMGQEVILRCVPISNHLYFYWYRQILGQKVEFLVSFYNNEISEKSEIFDDQFSVERPDGSNFTLKIRSTKLEDSAMYFCASSPIWGQGKEEQYFGPGTRLTVT.

The rearrangement uses TRBV5-1 and TRBJ2-5, with 7 bases lining up with TRBD1. The germline CDR1 and CDR2 sequences are SGHRS and YFSETQ. Unmatched junction bases numbered 9, after V lost 3 bases and J lost 4 bases. This CDR3 is built from 15 residues. Here the CDR3 reads CASSSIQGGSETQYF. CDR3 in DNA: TGCGCCAGCAGCTCAATCCAAGGGGGCTCAGAGACCCAGTACTTC.

With respect to this clone: Other DNA sequences in this sample translate to the same CDR3. This sequence joins TRBV9 and TRBJ2-1; TRBD1 agrees at 7 bases. Germline assignment: CDR1 SGDLS and CDR2 YYNGEE. V lost 4 bases and J lost 1; bases outside the gene matches: 5. The CDR3 length is 15 residues. The CDR3 region has the DNA TGTGCCAGCAGCTCCAGGACAGGTTCCTACAATGAGCAGTTCTTC. Translated: CASSSRTGSYNEQFF. Supplemented by reference TRBV9 and TRBJ2-1, the full variable domain reads DSGVTQTPKHLITATGQRVTLRCSPRSGDLSVYWYQQSLDQGLQFLIQYYNGEERAKGNILERFSAQQFPDLHSELNLSSLELGDSALYFCASSSRTGSYNEQFFGPGTRLTVL.

V gene TRBV9 combines with J gene TRBJ2-7; the match to TRBD1 covers 9 bases. V shed 4 bases, J shed 6 bases, and the junction held 8 bases outside the gene matches. The CDR3 contains 14 residues. CDR1 is SGDLS, CDR2 YYNGEE, per germline. The CDR3 DNA sequence: TGTGCCAGCAGCCTGCGGACAGGGGCGGGCGAGCAGTACTTC. Translating gives CASSLRTGAGEQYF.

The rearrangement links TRBV10-2 to TRBJ2-1; 13 bases are shared with TRBD2. CDR1 WSHSY and CDR2 SAAADI come from the germline V gene. This CDR3 spans 15 amino acids. The junction had 3 bases not matched to a gene; V was cut back by 6 bases and J by 4 bases. CDR3: CASRELAGGYNEQFF. The CDR3 nucleotides are TGCGCCAGCAGGGAACTAGCGGGAGGGTACAATGAGCAGTTCTTC.

The V and J genes are TRBV23-1 and TRBJ2-2; 10 positions match TRBD2. TRBV23-1 is an ORF, and what it does is uncertain. J lost 7 bases, V lost 6 bases, and 11 bases had no gene match. The CDR3 is made up of 16 amino acids. Here the CDR3 reads CASRSSLAGVNGELFF. As DNA, the CDR3 is TGCGCCAGCAGGAGTAGTCTAGCGGGAGTGAACGGGGAGCTGTTTTTT.

A remark on this clone: The sample has other DNA sequences that encode this CDR3 too. CDR3 coding DNA: TGTGCCAGCGGCAAGAACACTGAAGCTTTCTTT. As protein: CASGKNTEAFF. The chain couples TRBV6-5 to TRBJ1-1, with D unresolved. Trimming removed 8 bases from V and 1 base from J, with 5 bases in between. This CDR3 comprises 11 residues. Looked up from germline, CDR1 is MNHEY and CDR2 is SVGAGI.